This T cell receptor (beta chain) was recorded in a study of T cell responses to AZD1222 COVID-19 vaccine. Study-wide results and caveats: Only a handful of people who got AZD1222 tested seropositive at baseline. Among the donors, most were white British and more were female, and clonal diversity was possibly underestimated.

Some clones are missing from TCRdb's copy, which holds only in-frame ones; the method was immunoSEQ multiplex PCR. The repertoire includes tens of thousands of clones, around nine tenths of them detected once, and less than 5.5% sits in the top ten. This CDR3 is built from 13 residues. Germline CDR1 is LGHNA and CDR2 is YSLEER. The germline V and J ends were trimmed by 3 bases and 2 bases, with 8 bases remaining between them. Remarks on this clone: The antigen remains unidentified.

The chain recombines TRBV4-3 with TRBJ2-7, with D uncertain. The source is an adult in good health. The material sequenced was peripheral blood, taken on day 0 of MenACWY control vaccination. The CDR3 DNA follows: TGCGCCAGCAGCCAGTACAGAACCTACGAGCAGTACTTC. It is translated as CASSQYRTYEQYF.